This TCR beta chain was profiled in a study of blood T cell repertoires in COVID-19. Study information: COVID-19 samples, acute and convalescent, were from the United States, Italy and Spain. T cells, B-cell-depleted T cells, or PBMCs provided the cDNA or gDNA that served as material.

In the original workflow: Counts of nucleated cells, estimated from reference gene primer amplification, were obtained. Measured with immunoSEQ multiplex PCR; TCRdb has only the in-frame clones, and not every one. The V and J calls and clone size are taken from that table; D and trimming were inferred from the DNA. The sample shows 150,000 or so clones, around 80% of them seen only once. CDR1 and CDR2 (germline): SSHAT, FNYEAQ (reference sequence). This CDR3 spans 11 amino acids. Trimming took 5 bases from V and 9 from J; bases not matched to a gene: 2. Participants were aged about 18 to 100 years from 20 to 30 US areas.

Material: PBMCs or T cells enriched from blood (not recorded which). The chain has TRBV7-7 and TRBJ2-5, with TRBD1 matching 8 bases. This receptor was obtained from a woman aged 45-59 years who had recovered from COVID-19. CDR3 sequence (DNA): TGTGCCAGCAGCGCACAGGGGGCCCAGTACTTC. Protein sequence: CASSAQGAQYF.